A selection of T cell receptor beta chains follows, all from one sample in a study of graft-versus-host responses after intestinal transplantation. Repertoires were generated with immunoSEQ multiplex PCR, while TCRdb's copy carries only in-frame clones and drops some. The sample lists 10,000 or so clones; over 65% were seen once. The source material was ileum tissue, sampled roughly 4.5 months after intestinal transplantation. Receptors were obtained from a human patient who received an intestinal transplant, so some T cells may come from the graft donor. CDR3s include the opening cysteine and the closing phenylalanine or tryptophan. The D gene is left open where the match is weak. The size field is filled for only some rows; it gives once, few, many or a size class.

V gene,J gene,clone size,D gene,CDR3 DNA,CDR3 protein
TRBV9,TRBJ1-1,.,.,TGTGCCAGCAGCGTAGTACCGGACACTGAAGCTTTCTTT,CASSVVPDTEAFF
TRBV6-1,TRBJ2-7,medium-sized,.,TGTGCCAGCAGGAAGGAGGGAGTCTCCTACGAGCAGTACTTC,CASRKEGVSYEQYF
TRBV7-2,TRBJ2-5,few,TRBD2,TGTGCCAGCACCCCGCAGACTAGCGGGGGGGCGGGGACCCAGTACTTC,CASTPQTSGGAGTQYF
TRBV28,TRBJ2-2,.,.,TGTGCCAGCAGTCCCCCCCTAACGAACACCGGGGAGCTGTTTTTT,CASSPPLTNTGELFF
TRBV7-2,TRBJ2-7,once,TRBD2,TGTGCCAGCAGCCTCAGGACTAGCGGGGCCCAACAGTACTTC,CASSLRTSGAQQYF
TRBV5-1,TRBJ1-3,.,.,TGCGCCAGCAGTCCAACCCCAGGGGAAGGAAACACCATATATTTT,CASSPTPGEGNTIYF
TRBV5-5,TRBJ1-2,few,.,TGTGCCAGCAGACCTACAGGGAAAGGCTACACCTTC,CASRPTGKGYTF
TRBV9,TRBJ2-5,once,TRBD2,TGTGCCAGCTCTAAAGCGGGGTCAACGTACCAAGAGACCCAGTACTTC,CASSKAGSTYQETQYF
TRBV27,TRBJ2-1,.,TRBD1,TGTGCCAGCAGTTTATTCGTGGGACAGGGGGAGCAGTTCTTC,CASSLFVGQGEQFF
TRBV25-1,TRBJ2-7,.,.,TGTGCCAGCAGTGAATATAGCCCGGGGGAGGCCCGGCTCCACGAGCAGTACTTC,CASSEYSPGEARLHEQYF
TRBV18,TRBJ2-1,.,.,TGTGCCAGCTCACCCCTCGAGGGCGGCAATGAGCAGTTCTTC,CASSPLEGGNEQFF
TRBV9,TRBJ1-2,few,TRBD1,TGTGCCAGCAGCGCTGACAGGGGGCTGGGTGGCTACACCTTC,CASSADRGLGGYTF
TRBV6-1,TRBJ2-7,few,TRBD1,TGTGCCAGCAGGGACAGGAGCTCCTACGAGCAGTACTTC,CASRDRSSYEQYF
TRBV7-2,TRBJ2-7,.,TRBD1,TGTGCCAGCACCAGGGACAGGGACGCCTACGAGCAGTACTTC,CASTRDRDAYEQYF
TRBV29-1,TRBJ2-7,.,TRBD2,TGCAGCGTTGGGCCTAGCGGGAGTTCAAACGAGCAGTACTTC,CSVGPSGSSNEQYF
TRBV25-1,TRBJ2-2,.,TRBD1,TGTGCCAGCACTCCACAGGGGGAAGCCGGGGAGCTGTTTTTT,CASTPQGEAGELFF
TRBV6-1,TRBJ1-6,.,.,TGTGCCAGCAGTGAGAGGTCCTCATATAATTCACCCCTCCACTTT,CASSERSSYNSPLHF
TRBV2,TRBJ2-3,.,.,TGTGCCAGCAGTGAAGCAAGGGCTAGCGTCACAGATACGCAGTATTTT,CASSEARASVTDTQYF
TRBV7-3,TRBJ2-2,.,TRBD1,TGTGCCAGCAGCCTATATGCGACCGGGACAGGGGCCGGGGAGCTGTTTTTT,CASSLYATGTGAGELFF
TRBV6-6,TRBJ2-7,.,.,TGTGCCAGCAGTTATGGACAGTCCTCCTACGAGCAGTACTTC,CASSYGQSSYEQYF
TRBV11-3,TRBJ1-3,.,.,TGTGCCAGCAGCGCCCAGGGGTCGCGGTCTGGAAACACCATATATTTT,CASSAQGSRSGNTIYF
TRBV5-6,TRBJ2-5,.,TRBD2,TGTGCCAGCAGCTTTACTAGCGGCTCGGGCAGTTGGGCCCAGTACTTC,CASSFTSGSGSWAQYF
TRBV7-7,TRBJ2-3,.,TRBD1,TGTGCTAGCAGCTTAAGGGACAGGGACTGGCAGTATTTT,CASSLRDRDWQYF
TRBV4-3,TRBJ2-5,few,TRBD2,TGCGCCAGCAGCCAAGGGTGGGGGCGGGAGGGACAAGAGACCCAGTACTTC,CASSQGWGREGQETQYF
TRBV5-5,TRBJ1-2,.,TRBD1,TGTGCCAGCACCTTATCTACCGGGACAGGGGATGGCTACACCTTC,CASTLSTGTGDGYTF
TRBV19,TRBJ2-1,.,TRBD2,TGTGCCAGTAGTATTAGCGGGGGGGACTACAATGAGCAGTTCTTC,CASSISGGDYNEQFF
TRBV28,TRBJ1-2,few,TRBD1,TGTGCCACACAGGGGAGCGGTTTTGGCTACACCTTC,CATQGSGFGYTF
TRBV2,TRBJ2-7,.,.,TGTGCCATCTCTGACTACCTCTCCTACGAGCAGTACTTC,CAISDYLSYEQYF
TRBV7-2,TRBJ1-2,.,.,TGTGCCAGCACCCCCGCGGTGGCCCGCTATGGCTACACCTTC,CASTPAVARYGYTF
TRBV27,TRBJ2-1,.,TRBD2,TGTGCCAGCAGATCGGGACTAGCCTACAATGAGCAGTTCTTC,CASRSGLAYNEQFF
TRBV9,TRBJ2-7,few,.,TGTGCCAGCAGCGATCACGGCGGCTACGAGCAGTACTTC,CASSDHGGYEQYF
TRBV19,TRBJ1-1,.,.,TGTGCCAGTAGCTCGTTGACAGCTAAGAACACTGAAGCTTTCTTT,CASSSLTAKNTEAFF
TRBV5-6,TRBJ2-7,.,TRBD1,TGTGCCAGCAGCTTACCTCCCGACAGGGGGCGCGAGCAGTACTTC,CASSLPPDRGREQYF